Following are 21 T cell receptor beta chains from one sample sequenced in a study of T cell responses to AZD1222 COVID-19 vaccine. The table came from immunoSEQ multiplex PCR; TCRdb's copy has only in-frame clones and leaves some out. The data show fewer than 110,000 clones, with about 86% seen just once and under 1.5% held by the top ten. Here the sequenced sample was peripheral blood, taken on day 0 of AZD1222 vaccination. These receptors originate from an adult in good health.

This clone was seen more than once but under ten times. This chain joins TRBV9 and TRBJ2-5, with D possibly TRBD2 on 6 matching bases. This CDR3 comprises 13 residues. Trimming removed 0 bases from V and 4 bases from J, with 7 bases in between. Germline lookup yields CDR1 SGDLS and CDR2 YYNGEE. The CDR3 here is CASSVGGGETQYF. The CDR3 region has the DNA TGTGCCAGCAGCGTAGGGGGAGGAGAGACCCAGTACTTC.

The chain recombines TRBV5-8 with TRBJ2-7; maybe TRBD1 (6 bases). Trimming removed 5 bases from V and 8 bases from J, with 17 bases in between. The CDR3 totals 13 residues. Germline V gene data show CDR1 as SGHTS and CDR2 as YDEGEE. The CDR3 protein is CASRRRGIWQQYF. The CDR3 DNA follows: TGTGCCAGCAGACGTAGGGGGATCTGGCAGCAGTACTTC. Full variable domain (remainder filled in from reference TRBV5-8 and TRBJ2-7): EAGVTQSPTHLIKTRGQQATLRCSPISGHTSVYWYQQALGLGLQFLLWYDEGEERNRGNFPPRFSGRQFPNYSSELNVNALELEDSALYLCASRRRGIWQQYFGPGTRLTVT.

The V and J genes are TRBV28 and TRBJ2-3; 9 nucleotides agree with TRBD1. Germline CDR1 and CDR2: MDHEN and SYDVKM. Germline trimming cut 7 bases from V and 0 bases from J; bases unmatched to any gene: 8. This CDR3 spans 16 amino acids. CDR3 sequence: CASNKQGAFSTDTQYF. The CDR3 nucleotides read TGTGCCAGCAATAAACAGGGGGCTTTCAGCACAGATACGCAGTATTTT.

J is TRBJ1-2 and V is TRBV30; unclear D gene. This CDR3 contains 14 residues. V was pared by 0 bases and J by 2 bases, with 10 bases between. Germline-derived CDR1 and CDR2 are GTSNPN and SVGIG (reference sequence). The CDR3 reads CAWSVLGANYGYTF. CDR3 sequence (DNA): TGTGCCTGGAGTGTACTGGGAGCGAACTATGGCTACACCTTC.

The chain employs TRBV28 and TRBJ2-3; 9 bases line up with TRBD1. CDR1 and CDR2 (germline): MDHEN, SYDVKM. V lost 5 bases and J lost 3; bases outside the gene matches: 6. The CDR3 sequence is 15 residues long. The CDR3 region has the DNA TGTGCCAGCAGTCTGACAGGGGGGAGGACAGATACGCAGTATTTT. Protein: CASSLTGGRTDTQYF.

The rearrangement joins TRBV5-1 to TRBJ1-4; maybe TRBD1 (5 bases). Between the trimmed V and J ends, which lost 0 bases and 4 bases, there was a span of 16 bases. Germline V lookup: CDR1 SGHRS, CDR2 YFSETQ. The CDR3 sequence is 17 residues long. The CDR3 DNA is TGCGCCAGCAGCTTGGCCCCTTGGGAGGGGAGTAATGAAAAACTGTTTTTT. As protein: CASSLAPWEGSNEKLFF.

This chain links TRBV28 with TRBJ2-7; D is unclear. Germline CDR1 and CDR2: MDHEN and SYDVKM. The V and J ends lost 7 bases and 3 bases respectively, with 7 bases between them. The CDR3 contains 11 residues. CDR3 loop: CASTQGYEQYF. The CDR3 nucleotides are TGTGCCAGCACCCAAGGCTACGAGCAGTACTTC. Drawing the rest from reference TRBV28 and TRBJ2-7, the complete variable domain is DVKVTQSSRYLVKRTGEKVFLECVQDMDHENMFWYRQDPGLGLRLIYFSYDVKMKEKGDIPEGYSVSREKKERFSLILESASTNQTSMYLCASTQGYEQYFGPGTRLTVT.

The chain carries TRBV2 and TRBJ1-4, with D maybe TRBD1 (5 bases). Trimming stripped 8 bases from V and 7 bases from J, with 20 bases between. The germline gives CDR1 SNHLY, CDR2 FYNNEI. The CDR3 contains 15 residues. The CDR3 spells CASSLLLGGSEKLFF. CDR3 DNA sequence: TGTGCCAGCTCCCTCCTACTGGGGGGATCTGAAAAACTGTTTTTT. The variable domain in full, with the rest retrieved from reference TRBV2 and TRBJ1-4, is EPEVTQTPSHQVTQMGQEVILRCVPISNHLYFYWYRQILGQKVEFLVSFYNNEISEKSEIFDDQFSVERPDGSNFTLKIRSTKLEDSAMYFCASSLLLGGSEKLFFGSGTQLSVL.

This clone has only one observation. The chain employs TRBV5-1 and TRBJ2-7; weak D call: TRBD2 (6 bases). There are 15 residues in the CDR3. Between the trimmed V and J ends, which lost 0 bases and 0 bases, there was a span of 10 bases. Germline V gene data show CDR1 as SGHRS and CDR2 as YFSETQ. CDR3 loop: CASSLGRDYSYEQYF. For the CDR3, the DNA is TGCGCCAGCAGCTTGGGGCGGGATTACTCCTACGAGCAGTACTTC.

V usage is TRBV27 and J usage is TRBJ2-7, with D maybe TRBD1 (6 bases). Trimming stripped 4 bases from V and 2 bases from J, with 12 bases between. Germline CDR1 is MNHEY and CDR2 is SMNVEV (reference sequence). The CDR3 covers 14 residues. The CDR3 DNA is TGTGCCAGCAGTTACTCTCAGGGGACCTACGAGCAGTACTTC. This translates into CASSYSQGTYEQYF.

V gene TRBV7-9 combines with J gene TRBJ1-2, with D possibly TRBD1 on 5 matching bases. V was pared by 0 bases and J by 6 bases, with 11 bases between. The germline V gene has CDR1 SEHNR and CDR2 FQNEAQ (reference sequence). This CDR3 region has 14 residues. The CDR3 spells CASSLAGERNGYTF. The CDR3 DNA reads TGTGCCAGCAGCTTAGCAGGGGAAAGAAATGGCTACACCTTC.

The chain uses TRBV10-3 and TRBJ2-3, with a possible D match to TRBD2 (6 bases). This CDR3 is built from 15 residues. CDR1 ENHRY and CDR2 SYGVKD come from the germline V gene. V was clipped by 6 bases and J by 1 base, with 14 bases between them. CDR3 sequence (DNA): TGTGCCATCAGCCCAGGGACGGGGGGCACAGATACGCAGTATTTT. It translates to CAISPGTGGTDTQYF.

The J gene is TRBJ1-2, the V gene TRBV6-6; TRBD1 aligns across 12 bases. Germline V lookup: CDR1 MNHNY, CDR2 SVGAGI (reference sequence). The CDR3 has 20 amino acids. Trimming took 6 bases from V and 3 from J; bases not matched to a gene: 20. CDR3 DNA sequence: TGTGCCAGCAGCTCTCTCCCGGGACAGGGGGCTACCCCAGGGGACTATGGCTACACCTTC. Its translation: CASSSLPGQGATPGDYGYTF.

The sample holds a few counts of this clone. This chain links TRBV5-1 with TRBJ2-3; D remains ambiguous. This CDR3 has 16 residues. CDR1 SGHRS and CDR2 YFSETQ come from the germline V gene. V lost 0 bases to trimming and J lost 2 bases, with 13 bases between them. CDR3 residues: CASSLAIAVHTDTQYF. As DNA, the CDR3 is TGCGCCAGCAGCTTGGCGATCGCGGTCCACACAGATACGCAGTATTTT.

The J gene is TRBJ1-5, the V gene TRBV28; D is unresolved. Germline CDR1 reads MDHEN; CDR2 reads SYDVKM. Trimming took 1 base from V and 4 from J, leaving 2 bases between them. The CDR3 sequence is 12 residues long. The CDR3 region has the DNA TGTGCCAGCAGTTTATTAAATCAGCCCCAGCATTTT. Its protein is CASSLLNQPQHF.

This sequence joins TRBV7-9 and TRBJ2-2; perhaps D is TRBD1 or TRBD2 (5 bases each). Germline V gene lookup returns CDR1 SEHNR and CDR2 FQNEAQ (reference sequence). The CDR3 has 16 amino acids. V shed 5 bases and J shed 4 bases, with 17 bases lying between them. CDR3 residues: CASSGVGARVTGELFF. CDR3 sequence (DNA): TGTGCCAGCAGCGGGGTCGGGGCCCGAGTCACCGGGGAGCTGTTTTTT.

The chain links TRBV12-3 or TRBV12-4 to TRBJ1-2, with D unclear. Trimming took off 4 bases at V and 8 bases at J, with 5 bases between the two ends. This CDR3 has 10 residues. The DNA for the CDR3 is TGTGCCAGCAGTTATCGGGGCTACACCTTC. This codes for CASSYRGYTF.

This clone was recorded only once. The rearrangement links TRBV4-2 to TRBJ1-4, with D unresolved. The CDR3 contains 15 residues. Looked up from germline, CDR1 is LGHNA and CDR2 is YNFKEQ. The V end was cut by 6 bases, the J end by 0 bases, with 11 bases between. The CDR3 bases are TGTGCCAGCAGGCCCGGTTTGTCAACTAATGAAAAACTGTTTTTT. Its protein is CASRPGLSTNEKLFF.

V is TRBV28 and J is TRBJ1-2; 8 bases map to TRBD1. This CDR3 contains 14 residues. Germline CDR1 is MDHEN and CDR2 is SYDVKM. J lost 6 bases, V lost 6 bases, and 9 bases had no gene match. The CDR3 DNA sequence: TGTGCCAGCAGGTCAAAAGGACAGGGCGATGGCTACACCTTC. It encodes CASRSKGQGDGYTF.

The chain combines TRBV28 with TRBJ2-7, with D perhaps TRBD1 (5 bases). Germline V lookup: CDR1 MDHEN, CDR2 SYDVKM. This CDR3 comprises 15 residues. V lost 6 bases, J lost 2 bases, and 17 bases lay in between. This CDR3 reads CASSREADRPYEQYF. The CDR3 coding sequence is TGTGCCAGCAGCCGCGAAGCAGACAGACCCTACGAGCAGTACTTC. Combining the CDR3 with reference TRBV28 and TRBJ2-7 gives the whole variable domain DVKVTQSSRYLVKRTGEKVFLECVQDMDHENMFWYRQDPGLGLRLIYFSYDVKMKEKGDIPEGYSVSREKKERFSLILESASTNQTSMYLCASSREADRPYEQYFGPGTRLTVT.

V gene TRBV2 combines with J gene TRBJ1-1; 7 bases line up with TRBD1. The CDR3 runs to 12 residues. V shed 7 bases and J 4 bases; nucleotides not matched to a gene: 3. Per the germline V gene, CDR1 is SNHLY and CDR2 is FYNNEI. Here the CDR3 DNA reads TGTGCCAGCAACAGGGGAGTCACTGAAGCTTTCTTT. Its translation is CASNRGVTEAFF.